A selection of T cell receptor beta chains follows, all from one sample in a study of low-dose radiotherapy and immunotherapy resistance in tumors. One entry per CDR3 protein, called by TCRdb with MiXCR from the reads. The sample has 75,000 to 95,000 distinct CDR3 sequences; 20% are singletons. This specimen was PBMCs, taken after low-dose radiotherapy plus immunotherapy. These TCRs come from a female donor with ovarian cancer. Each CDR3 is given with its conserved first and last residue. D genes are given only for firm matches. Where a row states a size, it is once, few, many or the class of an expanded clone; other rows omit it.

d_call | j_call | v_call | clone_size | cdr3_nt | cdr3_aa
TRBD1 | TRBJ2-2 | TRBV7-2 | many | TGTGCCAGCAGCTCCCGGGTTACCGTATATGGGACAGGGACCGGGGAGCTGTTTTTT | CASSSRVTVYGTGTGELFF
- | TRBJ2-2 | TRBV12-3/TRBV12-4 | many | TGTGCCAGCAGTTCCCGCCTAGGGCCAGACACCGGGGAGCTGTTTTTT | CASSSRLGPDTGELFF
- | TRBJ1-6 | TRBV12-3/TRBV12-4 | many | TGTGCCAGCAGTTTAAGGGTCTTGAATTCACCCCTCCACTTT | CASSLRVLNSPLHF
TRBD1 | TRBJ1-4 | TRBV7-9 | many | TGTGCCAGCAGCTTACAGACAGGGGTAACTAATGAAAAACTGTTTTTT | CASSLQTGVTNEKLFF
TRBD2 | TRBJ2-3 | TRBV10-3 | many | TGTGCCATCAGTGAACCCAAGGGACTAGCGGGGAGCACAGATACGCAGTATTTT | CAISEPKGLAGSTDTQYF
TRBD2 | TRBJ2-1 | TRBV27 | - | TGTGCCAGCAGTCATACTAGCGGGGGGGGCAATGAGCAGTTCTTC | CASSHTSGGGNEQFF
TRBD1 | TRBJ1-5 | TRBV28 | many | TGTGCCAGCAGTAAGGGACAGGGGGTACGGGGTCAGCCCCAGCATTTT | CASSKGQGVRGQPQHF
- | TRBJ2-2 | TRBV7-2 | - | TGTGCCAGCAGCTTAGCGCCCGGGGAGCTGTTTTTT | CASSLAPGELFF
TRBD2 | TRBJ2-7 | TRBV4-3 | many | TGCGCCAGCAGCCGCGGACTAGCGGGACTCTACGAGCAGTACTTC | CASSRGLAGLYEQYF
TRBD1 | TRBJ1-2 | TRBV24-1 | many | TGTGCCACCAGTGGCGCAGGGGGCGCCAACTATGGCTACACCTTC | CATSGAGGANYGYTF
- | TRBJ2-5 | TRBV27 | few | TGTGCCAGCAGTCAAAAGGACCTACGAGAGACCCAGTACTTC | CASSQKDLRETQYF
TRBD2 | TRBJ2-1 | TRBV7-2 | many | TGTGCCAGCAGCGCTACGAGCGGGGCCTACAATGAGCAGTTCTTC | CASSATSGAYNEQFF
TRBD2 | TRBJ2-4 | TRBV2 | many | TGTGCCAGCAGCGTAGCGGGGATAGCCAAAAACATTCAGTACTTC | CASSVAGIAKNIQYF
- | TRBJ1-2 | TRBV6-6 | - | TGTGCCAGCAGTTCCCGGGAGGACTATGGCTACACCTTC | CASSSREDYGYTF
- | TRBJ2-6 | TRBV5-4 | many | TGTGCCAGCAGCCCCCGGAGGGGGACTATCTCTGGGGCCAACGTCCTGACTTTC | CASSPRRGTISGANVLTF
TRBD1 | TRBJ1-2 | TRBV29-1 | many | TGCAGCGTTGAAGATAACGCGGGGGAGGGGGCCTATGGCTACACCTTC | CSVEDNAGEGAYGYTF
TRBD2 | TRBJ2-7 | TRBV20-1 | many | TGCAGTGCTAAAGTAACTAGCGGGGCGCCCTACGAGCAGTACTTC | CSAKVTSGAPYEQYF
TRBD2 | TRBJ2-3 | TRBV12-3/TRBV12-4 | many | TGTGCCAGCAGCTTTGATGAGGTAGCGGGGGGCAGCACAGATACGCAGTATTTT | CASSFDEVAGGSTDTQYF
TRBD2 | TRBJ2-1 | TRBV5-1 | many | TGCGCCAGCAGCATCAGCGGGGGGGCTAACAATGAGCAGTTCTTC | CASSISGGANNEQFF
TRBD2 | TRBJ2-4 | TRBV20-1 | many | TGCAGTGCTAGAGATATAAGCGGGAGGGCCTTAAACATTCAGTACTTC | CSARDISGRALNIQYF
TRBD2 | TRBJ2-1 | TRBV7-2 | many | TGTGCCAGCAGCCTCGGGTCTAGCGGGAGTAACGATGAGCAGTTCTTC | CASSLGSSGSNDEQFF